The 30 T cell receptor beta chains below come from one sample, sequenced in a study of CD8 T cells in ankylosing spondylitis. TCRdb recomputed calls from the 5' RACE reads with MiXCR, one row per CDR3 protein. The repertoire consists of a few hundred thousand distinct CDR3 sequences, with about 18% occurring once and the leading ten covering more than 25%. Material for sequencing was blood, either unsorted or a sorted T cell fraction (not recorded which). The receptors were sampled from a male donor with ankylosing spondylitis or in good health (not recorded which).

The V gene is TRBV14, the J gene TRBJ2-5; 8 bases are shared with TRBD1. This CDR3 has 15 residues. The V segment lost 5 bases and the J segment 2 bases; nucleotides outside the gene matches: 7. Germline CDR1 reads SGHDN; CDR2 reads FVKESK. The CDR3 is CASSIGTGPQETQYF. The CDR3 DNA follows: TGTGCCAGCAGCATTGGGACAGGACCTCAAGAGACCCAGTACTTC.

This clonotype was seen a handful of times. CDR3 region: CATSVEALGTGELFF. Written as DNA, the CDR3 is TGTGCCACCAGTGTGGAGGCTTTAGGCACCGGGGAGCTGTTTTTT. This chain connects TRBV24-1 to TRBJ2-2; tentatively, D is TRBD2 (5 bases). Trimming shortened V by 5 bases and J by 4 bases, and 13 bases separated the two germline ends. CDR3 length equals 15 residues. The germline CDR1 and CDR2 sequences are KGHDR and SFDVKD.

V usage is TRBV27 and J usage is TRBJ2-5, with D perhaps TRBD2 (5 bases). The CDR3 totals 14 residues. Germline V gene lookup returns CDR1 MNHEY and CDR2 SMNVEV (reference sequence). With 2 bases removed from V and 7 bases from J, the gap between germline ends came to 14 bases. The CDR3 sequence is CASSLHPAEGTQYF. In nucleotides, the CDR3 is TGTGCCAGCAGTTTACACCCAGCCGAGGGGACCCAGTACTTC.

This clonotype was counted only a few times. The rearrangement uses TRBV12-3 or TRBV12-4 and TRBJ2-3; D unclear. The CDR3 sequence is 11 residues long. The V end lost 3 bases, the J end lost 5 bases, and 3 bases lay between the germline ends. Here the CDR3 DNA reads TGTGCCAGCAGTTTCATAGATACGCAGTATTTT. Residues: CASSFIDTQYF.

This clonotype has more than one count but fewer than ten. This chain uses TRBV2 with TRBJ2-7; D call uncertain. From germline, CDR1 is SNHLY and CDR2 FYNNEI. The CDR3 has 15 residues. V was clipped by 2 bases and J by 4 bases, with 15 bases between them. The CDR3: CASSETLRLGYEQYF. The CDR3, as DNA: TGTGCCAGCAGTGAAACTCTTAGGCTGGGGTACGAGCAGTACTTC.

This clonotype occurred many times. V is TRBV11-2 and J is TRBJ2-3; D uncertain. The CDR3 length is 11 residues. V dropped 8 bases and J dropped 5 bases, with 8 bases sitting between them. Per the germline V gene, CDR1 is SGHAT and CDR2 is FQNNGV. Here the CDR3 DNA reads TGTGCCAGCGGCCCGGGAGATACGCAGTATTTT. Translation gives CASGPGDTQYF.

The rearrangement uses TRBV12-3 or TRBV12-4 and TRBJ2-1; 14 bases map to TRBD2. Trimming removed 7 bases from V and 5 bases from J; junction bases left unmatched: 4. CDR3 length equals 15 residues. CDR3 loop: CASTAGLAGDNEQFF. Here the CDR3 DNA reads TGTGCCAGCACTGCGGGACTAGCGGGAGACAATGAGCAGTTCTTC.

This clonotype was seen many times. The chain employs TRBV28 and TRBJ2-7, with D maybe TRBD1 (6 bases). This CDR3 is built from 14 residues. CDR1 and CDR2 from the germline V gene are MDHEN and SYDVKM. The V gene lost 8 bases and the J gene lost 0 bases, with 14 bases spanning the gap. The CDR3 here is CASGGLDSSYEQYF. CDR3 bases: TGTGCCAGCGGGGGCCTGGATAGCTCCTACGAGCAGTACTTC.

The chain has TRBV7-3 and TRBJ2-7; D unresolved. The CDR3 is 11 residues long. Trimming took 9 bases from V and 7 from J, leaving 13 bases between them. Germline lookup yields CDR1 SGHTA and CDR2 FQGTGA. CDR3 sequence (DNA): TGTGCCAGTAGTAGCAGTTGGGAGCAGTACTTC. The encoded protein is CASSSSWEQYF.

This clonotype has ten or more counts. The CDR3 is CASTTPPGVPNNEQFF. The CDR3 DNA reads TGTGCCAGCACCACACCCCCCGGGGTCCCCAACAATGAGCAGTTCTTC. This chain links TRBV12-3 or TRBV12-4 with TRBJ2-1; a weak D match, TRBD2 (5 bases). This CDR3 spans 16 amino acids. V lost 7 bases to trimming and J lost 5 bases, with 21 bases between them.

The J gene is TRBJ2-2, the V gene TRBV27; D uncertain. This CDR3 is built from 18 residues. The germline CDR1 and CDR2 sequences are MNHEY and SMNVEV (reference sequence). The V end was cut by 5 bases, the J end by 3 bases, with 22 bases between. The CDR3 DNA is TGTGCCAGCAGTCCGGAAGTGGGCGACCTGTTGTACACCGGGGAGCTGTTTTTT. Translated, it gives CASSPEVGDLLYTGELFF.

This clonotype has more than one count but fewer than ten. This chain connects TRBV4-3 to TRBJ2-2; 14 positions match TRBD2. The germline gives CDR1 LGHNA, CDR2 YSLEER. V gave up 0 bases and J gave up 7 bases; unmatched junction bases: 7. The CDR3 runs 18 residues. This CDR3 reads CASSQDRTSGRKGGELFF. The CDR3 DNA reads TGCGCCAGCAGCCAAGATCGGACTAGCGGGAGGAAGGGCGGGGAGCTGTTTTTT.

A note on this clonotype: A much larger clonotype is one base distant, so this may be a read error. V gene TRBV4-1 combines with J gene TRBJ1-6; tentatively, D is TRBD1 (5 bases). Germline CDR1 MGHRA, CDR2 YSYEKL. The CDR3 length is 14 residues. The CDR3 reads CATTGDSYNSPLLF. The CDR3 DNA is TGCGCCACCACAGGAGACTCCTATAATTCACCCCTCCTCTTT.

The chain employs TRBV12-3 or TRBV12-4 and TRBJ1-4, with D uncertain. The CDR3 sequence is 15 residues long. V was clipped by 7 bases and J by 4 bases, with 16 bases between them. The CDR3 sequence: CASNGVGVDNEKLFF. CDR3 DNA: TGTGCCAGCAATGGGGTGGGCGTAGATAATGAAAAACTGTTTTTT.

In this sample, this clonotype turned up many times. The chain couples TRBV3-1 to TRBJ2-3; D is unresolved. The CDR3 covers 14 residues. CDR1 is LGHDT and CDR2 is YNNKEL in the germline V gene (reference sequence). V was pared by 1 base and J by 2 bases, with 7 bases between. The CDR3 protein is CASSQVTNTDTQYF. CDR3 sequence (DNA): TGTGCCAGCAGCCAAGTAACCAACACAGATACGCAGTATTTT.

This rearrangement joins TRBV12-3 or TRBV12-4 to TRBJ2-7; D is unclear. The CDR3 sequence is 17 residues long. Trimming left V 4 bases short and J 0 bases short, with 19 bases between. CDR3 residues: CASSSDTGLLSSYEQYF. CDR3 nucleotide sequence: TGTGCCAGCAGTTCCGACACCGGGTTACTGAGCTCCTACGAGCAGTACTTC.

This clonotype was seen ten or more times. The J gene is TRBJ2-7, the V gene TRBV11-1; possibly TRBD1 for D (5 bases). The CDR3 sequence is 18 residues long. Germline CDR1 and CDR2: SGHAT and FQDESV (reference sequence). The V end was cut by 5 bases, the J end by 0 bases, with 23 bases between. The DNA for the CDR3 is TGTGCCAGCAGCGTTAGAGCGACCGGACACCAAAGCTCCTACGAGCAGTACTTC. Protein: CASSVRATGHQSSYEQYF. The full variable domain, with the rest looked up from reference TRBV11-1 and TRBJ2-7, is EAEVAQSPRYKITEKSQAVAFWCDPISGHATLYWYRQILGQGPELLVQFQDESVVDDSQLPKDRFSAERLKGVDSTLKIQPAELGDSAMYLCASSVRATGHQSSYEQYFGPGTRLTVT.

This clonotype came up a few times. The rearrangement links TRBV29-1 to TRBJ2-7; 8 positions match TRBD2. Germline-derived CDR1 and CDR2 are SQVTM and ANQGSEA. This CDR3 contains 13 residues. The V segment lost 4 bases and the J segment 6 bases; nucleotides outside the gene matches: 8. Written as DNA, the CDR3 is TGCAGCGTTGTCGGCGGGAGGACGAGCGAGCAGTACTTC. Amino acid sequence: CSVVGGRTSEQYF.

On this clonotype: Likely a read error: the CDR3 ends without its conserved phenylalanine or tryptophan. The chain recombines TRBV10-3 with TRBJ2-1; 8 bases match TRBD2. Germline loops: CDR1 ENHRY, CDR2 SYGVKD. J gave up 3 bases and V 3 bases, and 7 bases lay outside the gene matches. There are 16 residues in the CDR3. The CDR3 region is CAISDPVAGFYNEQFI. The CDR3 region has the DNA TGTGCCATCAGTGACCCGGTAGCGGGATTCTACAATGAGCAGTTCATC.

V usage is TRBV14 and J usage is TRBJ1-2; no reliable D call. There are 15 residues in the CDR3. The germline gives CDR1 SGHDN, CDR2 FVKESK. Trimming stripped 4 bases from V and 0 bases from J, with 12 bases between. The CDR3 DNA is TGTGCCAGCAGCCCGTTTAGAGGTTCTAACTATGGCTACACCTTC. This gives the protein CASSPFRGSNYGYTF.

This clonotype appeared many times. CDR3: CASSLWGGLPSSYNEQFF. CDR3 DNA sequence: TGTGCCAGCAGCTTATGGGGAGGGCTCCCCAGCTCCTACAATGAGCAGTTCTTC. V is TRBV7-3 and J is TRBJ2-1; 7 bases fit TRBD2. The ends lost 2 bases at V and 0 bases at J; junction bases unmatched: 10. Germline CDR1 SGHTA, CDR2 FQGTGA. This CDR3 contains 18 residues.

This clonotype has more than one count but fewer than ten. The chain couples TRBV5-1 to TRBJ2-3; 12 bases align to TRBD2. The germline V gene encodes CDR1 SGHRS and CDR2 YFSETQ. The CDR3 is 18 residues long. Unmatched junction bases numbered 8, after V lost 3 bases and J lost 0 bases. The CDR3 DNA follows: TGCGCCAGCAGCTCAGGACTAGCGGGACCTTCTAGCACAGATACGCAGTATTTT. Protein product: CASSSGLAGPSSTDTQYF.

CDR3 residues: CASSQDRTGPSSYEQYF. In nucleotides, the CDR3 is TGCGCCAGCAGCCAAGACCGAACAGGTCCTAGCTCCTACGAGCAGTACTTC. This rearrangement joins TRBV4-3 to TRBJ2-7; perhaps TRBD1 as D (5 bases). Germline V CDR1 and CDR2: LGHNA, YSLEER. The CDR3 runs to 17 residues. V was clipped by 0 bases and J by 0 bases, with 15 bases between them.

CDR3 loop: CSAWVLADSSYEQYF. Written as DNA, the CDR3 is TGCAGCGCTTGGGTACTAGCGGACAGCTCCTACGAGCAGTACTTC. The chain employs TRBV29-1 and TRBJ2-7; 8 bases match TRBD2. The CDR3 runs 15 residues. CDR1 and CDR2 (germline): SQVTM, ANQGSEA. With V trimmed by 7 bases and J by 0 bases, 11 bases remained unmatched.

The sample holds a few counts of this clonotype. J is TRBJ2-2 and V is TRBV24-1; no definite D call. The CDR3 extends over 12 amino acids. Germline V gene data show CDR1 as KGHDR and CDR2 as SFDVKD. Trimming shortened V by 0 bases and J by 5 bases, and 0 bases separated the two germline ends. In DNA form, the CDR3 reads TGTGCCACCAGTGATTTGACCGGGGAGCTGTTTTTT. It yields the protein CATSDLTGELFF.

J is TRBJ2-1 and V is TRBV4-3, with D unclear. Germline V CDR1 and CDR2: LGHNA, YSLEER. The CDR3 loop spans 14 amino acids. Deletions cut 0 bases from V and 4 bases from J, with 7 bases between. This CDR3 is CASSQDLGYNEQFF. CDR3 DNA sequence: TGCGCCAGCAGCCAAGATCTCGGGTACAATGAGCAGTTCTTC.

The chain joins TRBV15 to TRBJ2-1; 9 positions match TRBD1. This CDR3 has 15 amino acids. Per the germline V gene, CDR1 is LNHNV and CDR2 is YYDKDF (reference sequence). V dropped 5 bases and J dropped 3; count of bases not matched to a gene: 5. The DNA of the CDR3 is TGTGCCACCAGCTCCCGGACAGGGGTCTACAATGAGCAGTTCTTC. This sequence encodes CATSSRTGVYNEQFF.

This clonotype was seen ten or more times. The chain links TRBV4-3 to TRBJ2-7, with a tentative D call TRBD1 (6 bases). This CDR3 spans 16 amino acids. Germline CDR1 reads LGHNA; CDR2 reads YSLEER. V was shortened by 0 bases and J by 4 bases, with 16 bases between the two germline ends. The CDR3 region has the DNA TGCGCCAGCAGCCAAGATTGGCAGTCCCAGGGGTACGAGCAGTACTTC. Its translation: CASSQDWQSQGYEQYF.

The chain links TRBV20-1 to TRBJ2-7; the match to TRBD2 covers 10 bases. V shed 6 bases and J 5 bases; nucleotides not matched to a gene: 10. This CDR3 is 14 amino acids long. Per the germline V gene, CDR1 is DFQATT and CDR2 is SNEGSKA (reference sequence). The CDR3 is CSATHSGRSHEQYF. The DNA for the CDR3 is TGCAGTGCAACCCATAGCGGGAGGTCCCACGAGCAGTACTTC.

The rearrangement joins TRBV4-2 to TRBJ2-3; no firm D call. CDR3 length equals 14 residues. Germline values: CDR1 LGHNA, CDR2 YNFKEQ. Trimming removed 4 bases from V and 4 bases from J, with 12 bases in between. The CDR3 spells CASSPRKAPDTQYF. The DNA for the CDR3 is TGTGCCAGCAGCCCTAGGAAGGCCCCAGATACGCAGTATTTT.